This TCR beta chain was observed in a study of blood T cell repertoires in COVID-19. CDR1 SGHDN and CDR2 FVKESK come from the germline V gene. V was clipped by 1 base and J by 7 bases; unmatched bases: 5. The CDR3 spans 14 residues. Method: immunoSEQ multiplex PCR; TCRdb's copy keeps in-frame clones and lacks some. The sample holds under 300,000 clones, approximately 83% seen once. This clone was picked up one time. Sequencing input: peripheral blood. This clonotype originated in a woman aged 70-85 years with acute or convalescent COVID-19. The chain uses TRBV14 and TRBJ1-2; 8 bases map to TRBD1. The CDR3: CASSQAGGPGGYTF. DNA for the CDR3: TGTGCCAGCAGCCAAGCAGGGGGCCCCGGTGGCTACACCTTC.